This TCR beta chain was found in a study of vaccination and CD4 T cells after COVID-19 (dated by TCRdb to 2021 to 2024). General notes on the study: The convalescent cohort comprised six males and four females, including two Hispanic individuals, seven Caucasians, two Asians and one multiracial person. Participants received two doses of either the Pfizer-BioNTech BNT162b2 vaccine (n=8) or the Moderna mRNA-1273 vaccine (n=2). Post-COVID blood samples from convalescent patients were collected a median of about 100 days after diagnosis, with a range of about 30 to 170 days. Post-vaccine blood samples were collected a median of approximately 77 days after the second vaccine dose, ranging from roughly 12 to 241 days. The cultures were stimulated with overlapping spike peptide pools from SARS-CoV-2 and from the common cold coronaviruses HCoV-NL63, HCoV-OC43 and HCoV-229E. In control cultures, a CEFX viral epitope pool was used as positive control, an HIV-1 Nef peptide pool was used as negative control, or no peptide was added. In around nine COVID-19 convalescent patients and 4 infection-naive healthy vaccine recipients, the spike-specific CD4+ TCR repertoire before mRNA vaccination was compared with the repertoire after mRNA vaccination. The paper as a whole reports these results and caveats: The median count of SARS-CoV-2-reactive clonotypes went up from some 23 after infection to roughly 38 after vaccination, although the change was not significant. Only a relatively small number of convalescent patients were included in the study, and early timepoints following natural infection were not analyzed. In convalescent patients, a median about 90% of post-vaccine SARS-CoV-2-reactive clones were detected only after vaccination, and vaccine-specific priming was suggested by this finding. Of the vaccine-specific clones in convalescent patients, 304 of 307, or nearly all, reacted only to SARS-CoV-2 spike and did not cross-react with common cold coronaviruses.

Per the publication, the treatment or condition label means: roughly 10-day PBMC culture with coronavirus spike peptide pools or control peptides (ViraFEST assay). The ViraFEST assay, used in the study, expanded antigen-specific T cells with peptide pools and then identified the expanded clonotypes through TCR sequencing. Healthy vaccine recipients had no prior SARS-CoV-2 infection, confirmed by negative nucleocapsid antibody tests before and after vaccination. Each well held approximately 2 million PBMCs cultured in IMDM containing approximately 5.3% human AB serum and approximately 9.8 IU/ml IL-2, with about 10 ug/ml peptide pools added. Half of the culture medium was replaced with fresh IL-2-containing medium on days 3 and 7. After roughly 9 days of culture, CD4+ T cells were isolated by negative selection with the EasySep CD4+ T cell isolation kit. Ficoll-Paque Plus gradient centrifugation was used to isolate PBMCs from whole blood, and the isolated PBMCs were then either used fresh or cryopreserved at -140C. Each culture condition was generally run in triplicate wells.

In its sample, this clonotype was seen a few times. This receptor's antigen is unknown. No quality values exist for individual bases; no much larger clone is one base distant. Library preparation used PCR. At the Johns Hopkins FTIC core, DNA from the cultured CD4+ T cells underwent TCR sequencing with the Oncomine TCR Beta short-read assay. The QIAamp micro DNA kit was used to extract genomic DNA from the cultured CD4+ T cells. Oncomine TCR Beta libraries from cultured CD4+ T cells were pooled using unique dual indexes and sequenced on an Illumina iSeq 100. The paper's processing steps were these. Non-productive sequences were filtered out, and CDR3s that did not start with C, did not end with F or W, or were shorter than 7 amino acids were discarded. Antigen-specific clonotypes were identified with the MANAFEST web application by comparing peptide-stimulated wells with reference and other culture wells. An FDR below 0.05, an odds ratio above 5, and a productive frequency above 0.1% in at least two of three replicate wells were required for clones to be considered positive. A clonotype counted as cross-reactive if it showed significant expansion both in the SARS-CoV-2 spike wells and in at least one common cold coronavirus spike condition. Similarity between CDR3 sequences was evaluated in R version 3.6.1 using Levenshtein distances (stringdist) and unrooted phylogenetic trees (ape). TCRdb trimmed public reads at Q25 via fastp, called clones via MiXCR and kept in-frame beta chains. Rows are combined by CDR3 protein, so each entry shows the most common genes and DNA. TCRdb, not the original authors, processed these V and J calls. The sample table lists approximately 16,000 distinct CDR3 sequences, approximately 72% of them with a count of one. The ten largest clones add up to around 9.9% of the sample.

For CDR1 and CDR2, the germline V gene lists ENHRY and SYGVKD. CDR3 length: 17 amino acids, cysteine to phenylalanine. Here the CDR3 DNA is all that survives: 51 bases in frame from base 1. V trim: 6 bases; J trim: 2 bases; unmatched bases: 14. The sample in question was CD4+ T cells from blood, cultured in vitro, obtained after SARS-CoV-2 vaccination. The source is a human donor who received a COVID-19 vaccine. This chain joins TRBV10-3 to TRBJ2-3; 7 bases in the junction line up with TRBD1. The CDR3 region reads CAIREDNRGEDTDTQYF. In nucleotides, the sequence is TGTGCCATCAGGGAGGATAACAGGGGAGAGGACACAGATACGCAGTATTTT.